This T cell receptor (beta chain) derives from a study of metastatic and nonmetastatic thyroid tumors. This CDR3 is 14 amino acids long. Germline loops: CDR1 LGHDT, CDR2 YNNKEL (reference sequence). V dropped 1 base and J dropped 8 bases, with 9 bases sitting between them. Via MiXCR, TCRdb re-called the PCR reads. The sample shows 20,000 to 25,000 clones, 12% of them seen only once. There are many counts of this clone. Thyroid surgery took place with no prior treatment in any patient. The material sequenced was blood. This TCR derives from a male donor with papillary thyroid cancer or a benign thyroid nodule (not recorded which). Some clones in this sample may be carry-over from other donors' samples. This chain connects TRBV3-1 to TRBJ1-6; D is ambiguous. CDR3 protein: CASSQVDRHSPLHF. CDR3 in DNA: TGTGCCAGCAGCCAAGTGGACCGCCATTCACCCCTCCACTTT.